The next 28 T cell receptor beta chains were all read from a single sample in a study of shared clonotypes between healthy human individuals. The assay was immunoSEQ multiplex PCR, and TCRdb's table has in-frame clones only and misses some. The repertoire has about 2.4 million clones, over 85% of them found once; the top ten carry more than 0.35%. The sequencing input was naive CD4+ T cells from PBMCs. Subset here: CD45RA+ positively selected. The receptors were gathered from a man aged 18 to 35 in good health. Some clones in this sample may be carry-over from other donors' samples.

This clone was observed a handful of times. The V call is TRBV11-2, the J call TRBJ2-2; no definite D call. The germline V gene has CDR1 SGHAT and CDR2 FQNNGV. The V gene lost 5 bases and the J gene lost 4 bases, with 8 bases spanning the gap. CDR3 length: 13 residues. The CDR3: CASSQRVTGELFF. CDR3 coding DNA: TGTGCCAGCAGCCAGAGAGTCACCGGGGAGCTGTTTTTT. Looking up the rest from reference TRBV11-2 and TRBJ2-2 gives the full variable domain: EAGVAQSPRYKIIEKRQSVAFWCNPISGHATLYWYQQILGQGPKLLIQFQNNGVVDDSQLPKDRFSAERLKGVDSTLKIQPAKLEDSAVYLCASSQRVTGELFFGEGSRLTVL.

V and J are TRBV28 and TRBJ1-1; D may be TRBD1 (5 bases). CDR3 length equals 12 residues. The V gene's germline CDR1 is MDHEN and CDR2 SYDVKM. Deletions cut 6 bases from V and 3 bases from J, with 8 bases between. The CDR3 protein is CASSVRDTEAFF. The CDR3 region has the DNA TGTGCCAGCAGCGTCAGGGACACTGAAGCTTTCTTT. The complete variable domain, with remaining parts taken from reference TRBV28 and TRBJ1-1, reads DVKVTQSSRYLVKRTGEKVFLECVQDMDHENMFWYRQDPGLGLRLIYFSYDVKMKEKGDIPEGYSVSREKKERFSLILESASTNQTSMYLCASSVRDTEAFFGQGTRLTVV.

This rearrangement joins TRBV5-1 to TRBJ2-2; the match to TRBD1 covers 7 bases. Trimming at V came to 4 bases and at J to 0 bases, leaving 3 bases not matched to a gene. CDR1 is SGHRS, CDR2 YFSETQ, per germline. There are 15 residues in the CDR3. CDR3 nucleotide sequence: TGCGCCAGCAGCAACAGGGGTACGAACACCGGGGAGCTGTTTTTT. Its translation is CASSNRGTNTGELFF. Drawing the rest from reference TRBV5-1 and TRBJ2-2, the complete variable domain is KAGVTQTPRYLIKTRGQQVTLSCSPISGHRSVSWYQQTPGQGLQFLFEYFSETQRNKGNFPGRFSGRQFSNSRSEMNVSTLELGDSALYLCASSNRGTNTGELFFGEGSRLTVL.

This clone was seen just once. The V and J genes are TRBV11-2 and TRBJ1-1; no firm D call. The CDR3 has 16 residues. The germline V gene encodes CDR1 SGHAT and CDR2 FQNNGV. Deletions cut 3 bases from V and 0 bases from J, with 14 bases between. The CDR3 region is CASSFRHTQLNTEAFF. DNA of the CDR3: TGTGCCAGCAGCTTTAGGCACACGCAATTGAACACTGAAGCTTTCTTT.

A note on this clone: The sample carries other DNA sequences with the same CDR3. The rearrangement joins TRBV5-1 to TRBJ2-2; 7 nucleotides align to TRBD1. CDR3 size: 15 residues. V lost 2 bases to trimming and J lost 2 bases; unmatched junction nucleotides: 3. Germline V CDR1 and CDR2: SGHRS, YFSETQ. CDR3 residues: CASSLGQENTGELFF. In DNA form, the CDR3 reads TGCGCCAGCAGCTTAGGACAGGAAAACACCGGGGAGCTGTTTTTT.

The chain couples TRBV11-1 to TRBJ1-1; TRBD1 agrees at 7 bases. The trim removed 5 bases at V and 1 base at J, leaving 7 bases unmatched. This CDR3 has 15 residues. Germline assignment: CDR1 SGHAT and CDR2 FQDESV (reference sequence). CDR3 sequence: CASSPPGQRNTEAFF. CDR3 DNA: TGTGCCAGCAGCCCACCGGGACAGCGGAACACTGAAGCTTTCTTT.

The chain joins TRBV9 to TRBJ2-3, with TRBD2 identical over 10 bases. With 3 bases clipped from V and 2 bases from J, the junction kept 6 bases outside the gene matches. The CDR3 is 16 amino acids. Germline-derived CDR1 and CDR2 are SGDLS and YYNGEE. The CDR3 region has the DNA TGTGCCAGCAGCGGGATAGCGGGAGGACTCACAGATACGCAGTATTTT. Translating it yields CASSGIAGGLTDTQYF.

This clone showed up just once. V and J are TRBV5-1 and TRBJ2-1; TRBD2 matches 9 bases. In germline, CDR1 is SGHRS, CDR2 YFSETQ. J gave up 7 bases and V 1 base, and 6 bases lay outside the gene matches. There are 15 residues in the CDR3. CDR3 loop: CASSLSSGIINEQFF. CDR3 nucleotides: TGCGCCAGCAGCTTGTCTAGCGGGATTATAAATGAGCAGTTCTTC.

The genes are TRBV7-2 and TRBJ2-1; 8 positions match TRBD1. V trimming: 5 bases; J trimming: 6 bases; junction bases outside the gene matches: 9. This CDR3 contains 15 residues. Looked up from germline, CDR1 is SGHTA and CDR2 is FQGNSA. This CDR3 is CASSLLWTGTNEQFF. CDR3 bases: TGTGCCAGCAGCCTACTCTGGACAGGGACCAATGAGCAGTTCTTC.

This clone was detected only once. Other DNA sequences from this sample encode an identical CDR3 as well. The CDR3 sequence is CASSPDGNQPQHF. CDR3 nucleotide sequence: TGCGCCAGCAGCCCTGACGGGAATCAGCCCCAGCATTTT. This chain links TRBV5-1 with TRBJ1-5; D remains ambiguous. V was trimmed by 4 bases and J by 4 bases, leaving 9 bases between them. Germline V lookup: CDR1 SGHRS, CDR2 YFSETQ. The CDR3 totals 13 residues.

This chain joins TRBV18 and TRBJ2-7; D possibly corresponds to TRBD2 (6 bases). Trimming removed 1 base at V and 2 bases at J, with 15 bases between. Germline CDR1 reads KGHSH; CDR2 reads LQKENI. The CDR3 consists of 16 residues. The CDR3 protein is CASSPLGRGITYEQYF. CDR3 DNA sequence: TGTGCCAGCTCACCACTGGGCCGGGGGATCACCTACGAGCAGTACTTC.

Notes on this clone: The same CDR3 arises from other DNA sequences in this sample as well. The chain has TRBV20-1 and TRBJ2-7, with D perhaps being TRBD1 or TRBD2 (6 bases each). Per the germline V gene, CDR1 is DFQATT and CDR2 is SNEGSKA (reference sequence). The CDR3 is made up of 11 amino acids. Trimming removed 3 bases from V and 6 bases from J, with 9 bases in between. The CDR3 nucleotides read TGCAGTGCTAGTGGGGGGCGCGAGCAGTACTTC. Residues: CSASGGREQYF.

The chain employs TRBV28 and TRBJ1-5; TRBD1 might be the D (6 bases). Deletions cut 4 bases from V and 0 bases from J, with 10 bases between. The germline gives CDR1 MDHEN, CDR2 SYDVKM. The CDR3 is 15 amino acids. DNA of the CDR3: TGTGCCAGCAGTTCTGAGGGGGGTAGCAATCAGCCCCAGCATTTT. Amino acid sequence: CASSSEGGSNQPQHF.

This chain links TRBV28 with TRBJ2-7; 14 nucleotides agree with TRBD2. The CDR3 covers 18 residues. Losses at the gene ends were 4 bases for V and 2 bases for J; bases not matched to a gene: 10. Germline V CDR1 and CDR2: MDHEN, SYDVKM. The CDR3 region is CASSSQTSGRAGAYEQYF. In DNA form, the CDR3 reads TGTGCCAGCAGTTCTCAGACTAGCGGGAGGGCCGGGGCCTACGAGCAGTACTTC.

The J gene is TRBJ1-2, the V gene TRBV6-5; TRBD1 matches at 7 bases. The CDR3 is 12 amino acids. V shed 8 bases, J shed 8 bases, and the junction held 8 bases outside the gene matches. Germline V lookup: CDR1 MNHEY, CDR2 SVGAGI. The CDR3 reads CASGDRAWGYTF. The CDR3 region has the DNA TGTGCCAGCGGAGACAGGGCTTGGGGCTACACCTTC.

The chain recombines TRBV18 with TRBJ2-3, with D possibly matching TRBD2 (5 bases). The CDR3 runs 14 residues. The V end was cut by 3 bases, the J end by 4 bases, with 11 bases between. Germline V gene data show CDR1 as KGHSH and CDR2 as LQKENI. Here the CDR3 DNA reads TGTGCCAGCTCACCGACCTTGGACTCAGATACGCAGTATTTT. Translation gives CASSPTLDSDTQYF.

Here the CDR3 reads CATSRDQGLAGVEQYF. The DNA for the CDR3 is TGTGCCACCAGCAGAGACCAGGGACTAGCGGGAGTTGAGCAGTACTTC. The chain carries TRBV15 and TRBJ2-7, with 14 bases that match TRBD2. This CDR3 has 16 residues. The germline V gene has CDR1 LNHNV and CDR2 YYDKDF (reference sequence). J gave up 7 bases and V 0 bases, and 5 bases lay outside the gene matches.

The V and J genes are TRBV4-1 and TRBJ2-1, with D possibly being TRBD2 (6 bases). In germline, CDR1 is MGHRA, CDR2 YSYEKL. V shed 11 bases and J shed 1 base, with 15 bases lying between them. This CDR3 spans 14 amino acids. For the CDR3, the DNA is TGCGCCTCCTCGAGGGCGGGGTCCTACAATGAGCAGTTCTTC. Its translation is CASSRAGSYNEQFF.

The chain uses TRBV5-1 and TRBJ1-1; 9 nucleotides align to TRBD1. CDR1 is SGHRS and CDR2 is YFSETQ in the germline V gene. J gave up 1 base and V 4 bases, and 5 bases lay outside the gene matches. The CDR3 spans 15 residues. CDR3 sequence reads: CASSEGTGTNTEAFF. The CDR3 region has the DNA TGCGCCAGCAGCGAAGGGACAGGGACGAACACTGAAGCTTTCTTT.

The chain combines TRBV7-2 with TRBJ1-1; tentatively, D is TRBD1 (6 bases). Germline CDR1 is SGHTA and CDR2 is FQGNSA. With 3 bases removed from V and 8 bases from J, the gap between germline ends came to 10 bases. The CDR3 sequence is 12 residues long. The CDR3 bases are TGTGCCAGCAGCTTCTGGACAGCCGAAGCTTTCTTT. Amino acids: CASSFWTAEAFF.

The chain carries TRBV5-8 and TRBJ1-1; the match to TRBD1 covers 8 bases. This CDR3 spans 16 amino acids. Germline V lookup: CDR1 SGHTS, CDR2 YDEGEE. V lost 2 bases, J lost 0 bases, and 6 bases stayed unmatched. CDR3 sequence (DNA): TGTGCCAGCAGCTTTCTTCGACAGGGGCTGAACACTGAAGCTTTCTTT. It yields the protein CASSFLRQGLNTEAFF. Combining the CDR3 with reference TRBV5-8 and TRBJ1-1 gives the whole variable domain EAGVTQSPTHLIKTRGQQATLRCSPISGHTSVYWYQQALGLGLQFLLWYDEGEERNRGNFPPRFSGRQFPNYSSELNVNALELEDSALYLCASSFLRQGLNTEAFFGQGTRLTVV.

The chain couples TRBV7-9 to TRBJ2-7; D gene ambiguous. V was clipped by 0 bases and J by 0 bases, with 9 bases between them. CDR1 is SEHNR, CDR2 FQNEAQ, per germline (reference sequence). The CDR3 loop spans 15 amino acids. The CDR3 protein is CASSLAGKSSYEQYF. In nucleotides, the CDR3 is TGTGCCAGCAGCTTAGCGGGTAAGAGCTCCTACGAGCAGTACTTC.

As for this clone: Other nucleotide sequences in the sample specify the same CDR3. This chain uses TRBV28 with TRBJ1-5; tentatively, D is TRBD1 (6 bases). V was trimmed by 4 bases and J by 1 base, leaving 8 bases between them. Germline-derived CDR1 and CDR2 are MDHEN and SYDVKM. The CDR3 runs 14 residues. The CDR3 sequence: CASSSGVSNQPQHF. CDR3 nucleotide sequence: TGTGCCAGCAGTTCAGGGGTCAGCAATCAGCCCCAGCATTTT.

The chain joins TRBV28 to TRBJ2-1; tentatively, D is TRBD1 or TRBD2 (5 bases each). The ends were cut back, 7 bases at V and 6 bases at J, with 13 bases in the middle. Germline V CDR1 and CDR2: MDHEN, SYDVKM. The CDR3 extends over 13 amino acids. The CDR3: CASTRELPNEQFF. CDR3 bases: TGTGCCAGCACCAGGGAGCTCCCCAATGAGCAGTTCTTC.

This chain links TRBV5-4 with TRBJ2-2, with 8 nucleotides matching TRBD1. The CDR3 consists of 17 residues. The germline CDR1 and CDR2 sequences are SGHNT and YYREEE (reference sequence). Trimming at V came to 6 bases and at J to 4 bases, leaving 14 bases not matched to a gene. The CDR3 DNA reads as TGTGCCAGCAACCAGGGGGCGGGCGGTAGAACCACCGGGGAGCTGTTTTTT. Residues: CASNQGAGGRTTGELFF.

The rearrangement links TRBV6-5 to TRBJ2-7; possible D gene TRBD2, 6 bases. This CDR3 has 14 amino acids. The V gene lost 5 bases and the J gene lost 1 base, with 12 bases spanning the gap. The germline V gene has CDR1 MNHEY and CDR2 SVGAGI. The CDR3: CASSPSTRSYEQYF. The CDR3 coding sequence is TGTGCCAGCAGTCCCTCGACTAGGTCCTACGAGCAGTACTTC.

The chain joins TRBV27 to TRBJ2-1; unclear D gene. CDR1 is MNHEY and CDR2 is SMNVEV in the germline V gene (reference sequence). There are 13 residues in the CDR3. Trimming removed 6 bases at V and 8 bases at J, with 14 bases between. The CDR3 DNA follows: TGTGCCAGCAGCCCAGCTGATATCCATGAGCAGTTCTTC. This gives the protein CASSPADIHEQFF.

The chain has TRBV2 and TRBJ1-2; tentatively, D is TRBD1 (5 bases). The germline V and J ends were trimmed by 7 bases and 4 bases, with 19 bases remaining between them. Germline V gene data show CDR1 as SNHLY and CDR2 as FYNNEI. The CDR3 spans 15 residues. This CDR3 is CASTEGTGSGYGYTF. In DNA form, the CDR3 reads TGTGCCAGCACAGAAGGAACAGGATCGGGCTATGGCTACACCTTC. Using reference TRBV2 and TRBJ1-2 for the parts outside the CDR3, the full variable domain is EPEVTQTPSHQVTQMGQEVILRCVPISNHLYFYWYRQILGQKVEFLVSFYNNEISEKSEIFDDQFSVERPDGSNFTLKIRSTKLEDSAMYFCASTEGTGSGYGYTFGSGTRLTVV.